This T cell receptor beta chain came from a study of shared clonotypes between healthy human individuals. Study results and limitations: As a rule, naive subsets had a larger estimated richness than memory subsets.

Deletions cut 8 bases from V and 2 bases from J, with 13 bases between. This CDR3 contains 14 residues. Germline V gene sequence: CDR1 MDHEN, CDR2 SYDVKM. It was at deep level that the assay was run. In the authors' workflow: Sequence data from immunoSEQ were junction-only and lacked quality scores; consequently, filtering differed. Using immunoSEQ multiplex PCR, the repertoire was profiled, and TCRdb retains in-frame clones only, with some absent. For V, J and clone size, that table is used; D and trimming come from the DNA. The sample records over a million clones, nearly 99% being singletons. Remarks on this clone: No antigen is known for it.

Sequencing was carried out using naive CD4+ T cells sorted from blood. The sample's subset: CD45RA+ positively selected. The chain couples TRBV28 to TRBJ2-1; TRBD2 might be the D (5 bases). This clonotype originated in a man aged 30-40 years in good health. CDR3 DNA: TGTGCCAGCCGCCGGAGGTTTCCCTACAATGAGCAGTTCTTC. The encoded protein is CASRRRFPYNEQFF.